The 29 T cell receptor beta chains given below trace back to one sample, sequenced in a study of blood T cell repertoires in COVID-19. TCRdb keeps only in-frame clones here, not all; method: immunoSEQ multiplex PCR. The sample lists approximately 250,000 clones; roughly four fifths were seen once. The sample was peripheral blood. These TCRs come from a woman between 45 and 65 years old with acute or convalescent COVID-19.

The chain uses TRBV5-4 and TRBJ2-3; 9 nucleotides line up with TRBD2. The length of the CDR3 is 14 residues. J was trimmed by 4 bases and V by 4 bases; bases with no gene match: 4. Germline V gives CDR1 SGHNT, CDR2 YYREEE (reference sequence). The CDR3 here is CASSKREAADTQYF. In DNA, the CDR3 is TGTGCCAGCAGCAAGCGGGAGGCCGCAGATACGCAGTATTTT.

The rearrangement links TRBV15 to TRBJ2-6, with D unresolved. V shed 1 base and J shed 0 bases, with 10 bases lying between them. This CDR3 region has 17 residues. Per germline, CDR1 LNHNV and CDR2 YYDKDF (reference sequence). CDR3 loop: CATSRVSVSSGANVLTF. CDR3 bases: TGTGCCACCAGCAGAGTGAGCGTTAGCTCTGGGGCCAACGTCCTGACTTTC.

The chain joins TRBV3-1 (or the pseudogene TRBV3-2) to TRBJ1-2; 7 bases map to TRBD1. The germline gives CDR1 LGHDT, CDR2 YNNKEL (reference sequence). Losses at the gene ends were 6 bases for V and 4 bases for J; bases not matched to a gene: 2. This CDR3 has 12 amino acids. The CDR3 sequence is CASSRTGYGYTF. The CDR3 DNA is TGTGCCAGCAGTCGGACAGGCTATGGCTACACCTTC.

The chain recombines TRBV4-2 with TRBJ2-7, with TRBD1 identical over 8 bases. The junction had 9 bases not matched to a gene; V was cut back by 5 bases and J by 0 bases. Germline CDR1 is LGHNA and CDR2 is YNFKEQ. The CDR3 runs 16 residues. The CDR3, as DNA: TGTGCCAGCAGCGGAACGGGGACAGGCGTCTCCTACGAGCAGTACTTC. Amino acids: CASSGTGTGVSYEQYF.

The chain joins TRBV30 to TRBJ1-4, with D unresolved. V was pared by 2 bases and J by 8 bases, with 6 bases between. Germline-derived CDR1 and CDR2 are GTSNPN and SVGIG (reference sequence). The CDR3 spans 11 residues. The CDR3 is CAWSLREKLFF. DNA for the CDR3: TGTGCCTGGAGTTTGAGGGAAAAACTGTTTTTT. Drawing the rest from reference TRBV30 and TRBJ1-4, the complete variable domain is SQTIHQWPATLVQPVGSPLSLECTVEGTSNPNLYWYRQAAGRGLQLLFYSVGIGQISSEVPQNLSASRPQDRQFILSSKKLLLSDSGFYLCAWSLREKLFFGSGTQLSVL.

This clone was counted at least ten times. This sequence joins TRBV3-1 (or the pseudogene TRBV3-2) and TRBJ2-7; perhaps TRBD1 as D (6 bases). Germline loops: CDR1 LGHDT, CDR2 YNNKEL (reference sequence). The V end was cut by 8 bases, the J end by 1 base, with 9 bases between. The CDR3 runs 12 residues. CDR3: CASRRGSYEQYF. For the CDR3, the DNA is TGTGCCAGCCGCAGGGGATCCTACGAGCAGTACTTC.

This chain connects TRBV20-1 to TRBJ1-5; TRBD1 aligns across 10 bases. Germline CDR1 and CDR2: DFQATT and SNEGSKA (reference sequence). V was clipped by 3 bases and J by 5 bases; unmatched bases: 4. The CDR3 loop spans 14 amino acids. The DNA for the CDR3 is TGCAGTGCTAGTCTGGGACAGGGGCATCAGCCCCAGCATTTT. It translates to CSASLGQGHQPQHF.

The CDR3 is CASTPRTGPYSNQPQHF. In DNA, the CDR3 is TGTGCCAGTACCCCACGGACAGGGCCTTATAGCAATCAGCCCCAGCATTTT. The V call is TRBV19, the J call TRBJ1-5, with 8 positions matching TRBD1. CDR1 is LNHDA and CDR2 is SQIVND in the germline V gene (reference sequence). The CDR3 spans 17 residues. Trimming cost V 7 bases and J 0 bases; bases outside gene matches: 11.

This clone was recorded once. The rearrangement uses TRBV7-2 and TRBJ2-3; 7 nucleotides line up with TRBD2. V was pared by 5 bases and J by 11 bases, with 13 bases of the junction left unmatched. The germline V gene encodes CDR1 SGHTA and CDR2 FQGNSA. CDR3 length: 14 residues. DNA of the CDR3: TGTGCCAGCAGCCAGGGAGCGAGCGGGAATATGCAGTATTTT. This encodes CASSQGASGNMQYF.

CDR3 sequence (DNA): TGTGCCAGCAGCCAAGTCAACGAGTACACTGAAGCTTTCTTT. This codes for CASSQVNEYTEAFF. The chain uses TRBV3-1 (or the pseudogene TRBV3-2) and TRBJ1-1, with D unclear. CDR1 is LGHDT and CDR2 is YNNKEL in the germline V gene (reference sequence). V was shortened by 1 base and J by 3 bases, with 9 bases between the two germline ends. The CDR3 sequence is 14 residues long.

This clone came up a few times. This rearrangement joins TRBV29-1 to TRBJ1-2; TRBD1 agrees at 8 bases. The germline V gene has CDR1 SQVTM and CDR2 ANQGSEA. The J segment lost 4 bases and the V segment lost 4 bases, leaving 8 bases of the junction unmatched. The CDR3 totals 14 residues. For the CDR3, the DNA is TGCAGCGTTGTTGTAGGACAGGGAACCTATGGCTACACCTTC. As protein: CSVVVGQGTYGYTF.

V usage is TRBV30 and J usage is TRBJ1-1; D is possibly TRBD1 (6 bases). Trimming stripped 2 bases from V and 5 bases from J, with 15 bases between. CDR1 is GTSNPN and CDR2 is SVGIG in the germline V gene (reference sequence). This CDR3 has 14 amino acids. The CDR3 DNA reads TGTGCCTGGAGTCCCCAACTGGGGGCTACTGAAGCTTTCTTT. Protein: CAWSPQLGATEAFF. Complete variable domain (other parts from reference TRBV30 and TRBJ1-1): SQTIHQWPATLVQPVGSPLSLECTVEGTSNPNLYWYRQAAGRGLQLLFYSVGIGQISSEVPQNLSASRPQDRQFILSSKKLLLSDSGFYLCAWSPQLGATEAFFGQGTRLTVV.

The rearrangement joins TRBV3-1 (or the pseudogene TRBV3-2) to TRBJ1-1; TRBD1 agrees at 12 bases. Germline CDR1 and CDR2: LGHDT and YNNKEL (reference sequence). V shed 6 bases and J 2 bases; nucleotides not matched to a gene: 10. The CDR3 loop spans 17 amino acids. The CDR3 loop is CASRQAGTGGANTEAFF. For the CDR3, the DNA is TGTGCCAGCAGACAGGCCGGGACAGGGGGCGCAAACACTGAAGCTTTCTTT.

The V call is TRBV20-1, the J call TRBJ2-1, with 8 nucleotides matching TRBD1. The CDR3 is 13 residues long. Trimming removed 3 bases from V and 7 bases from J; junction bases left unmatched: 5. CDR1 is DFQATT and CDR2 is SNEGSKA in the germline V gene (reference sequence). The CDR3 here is CSASQGAMNEQFF. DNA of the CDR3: TGCAGTGCTAGTCAGGGGGCGATGAATGAGCAGTTCTTC.

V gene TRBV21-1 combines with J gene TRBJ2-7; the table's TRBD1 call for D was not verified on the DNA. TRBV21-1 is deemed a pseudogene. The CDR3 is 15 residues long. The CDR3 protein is CASSDGDRARYEQYF. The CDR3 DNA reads TGTGCCAGCAGCGATGGGGACAGGGCGAGGTACGAGCAGTACTTC.

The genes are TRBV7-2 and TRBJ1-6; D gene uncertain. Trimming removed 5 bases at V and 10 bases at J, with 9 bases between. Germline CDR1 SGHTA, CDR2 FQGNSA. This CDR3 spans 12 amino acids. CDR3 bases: TGTGCCAGCAGCCCTCTGCGGTCACCCCTCCACTTT. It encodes CASSPLRSPLHF.

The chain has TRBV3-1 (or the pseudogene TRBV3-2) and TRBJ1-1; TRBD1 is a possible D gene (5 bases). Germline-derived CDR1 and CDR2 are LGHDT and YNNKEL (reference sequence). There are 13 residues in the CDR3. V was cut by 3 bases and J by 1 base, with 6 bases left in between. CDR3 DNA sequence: TGTGCCAGCAGCCAGACAGAGAACACTGAAGCTTTCTTT. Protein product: CASSQTENTEAFF.

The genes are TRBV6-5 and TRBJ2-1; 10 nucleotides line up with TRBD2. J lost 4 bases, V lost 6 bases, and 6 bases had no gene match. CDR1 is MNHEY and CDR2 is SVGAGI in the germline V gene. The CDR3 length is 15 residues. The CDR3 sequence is CASRGLLAGYNEQFF. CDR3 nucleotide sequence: TGTGCCAGCAGAGGGCTACTAGCGGGATACAATGAGCAGTTCTTC.

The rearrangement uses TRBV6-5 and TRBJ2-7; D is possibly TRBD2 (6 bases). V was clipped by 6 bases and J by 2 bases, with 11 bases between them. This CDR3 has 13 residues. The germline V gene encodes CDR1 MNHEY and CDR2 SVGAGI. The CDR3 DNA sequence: TGTGCCAGCAGCCAGGACTATCCCTACGAGCAGTACTTC. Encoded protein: CASSQDYPYEQYF.

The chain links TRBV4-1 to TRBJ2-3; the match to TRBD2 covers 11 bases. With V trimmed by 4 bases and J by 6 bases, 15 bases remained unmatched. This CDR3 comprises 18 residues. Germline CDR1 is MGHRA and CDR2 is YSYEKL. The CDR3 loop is CASSPLVLTSGSRDTQYF. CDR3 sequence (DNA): TGCGCCAGCAGCCCGTTAGTTCTTACTAGCGGGAGCAGGGATACGCAGTATTTT.

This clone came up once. DNA for the CDR3: TGTGCCAGCAGCAAAGGCGGGTCCTACGAGCAGTACTTC. Its translation: CASSKGGSYEQYF. The chain recombines TRBV21-1 with TRBJ2-7; TRBD2, the D gene given by the table, was not confirmed from the DNA. TRBV21-1 is a listed pseudogene. This CDR3 comprises 13 residues.

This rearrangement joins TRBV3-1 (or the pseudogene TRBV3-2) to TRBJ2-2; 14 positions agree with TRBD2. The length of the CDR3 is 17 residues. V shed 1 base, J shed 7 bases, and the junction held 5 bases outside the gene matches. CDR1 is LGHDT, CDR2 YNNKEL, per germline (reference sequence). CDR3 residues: CASSQATSGRARGELFF. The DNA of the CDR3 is TGTGCCAGCAGCCAAGCGACTAGCGGGAGGGCTCGCGGGGAGCTGTTTTTT.

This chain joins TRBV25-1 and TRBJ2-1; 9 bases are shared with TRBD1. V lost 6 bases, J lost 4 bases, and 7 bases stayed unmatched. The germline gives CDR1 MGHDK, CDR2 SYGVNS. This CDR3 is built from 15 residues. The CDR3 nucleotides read TGTGCCAGCAGCAGACGGGACAGGGCTTACAATGAGCAGTTCTTC. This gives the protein CASSRRDRAYNEQFF.

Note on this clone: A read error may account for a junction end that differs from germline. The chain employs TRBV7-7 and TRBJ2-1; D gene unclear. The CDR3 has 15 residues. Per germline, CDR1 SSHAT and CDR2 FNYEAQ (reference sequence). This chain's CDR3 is CASSLTISPYNEQFF. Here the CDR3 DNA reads TGTGCTAGCAGCTTAACAATCTCCCCCTACAATGAGCAGTTCTTC. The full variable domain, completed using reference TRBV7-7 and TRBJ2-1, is GAGVSQSPRYKVTKRGQDVTLRCDPISSHATLYWYQQALGQGPEFLTYFNYEAQPDKSGLPSDRFSAERPEGSISTLTIQRTEQRDSAMYRCASSLTISPYNEQFFGPGTRLTVL.

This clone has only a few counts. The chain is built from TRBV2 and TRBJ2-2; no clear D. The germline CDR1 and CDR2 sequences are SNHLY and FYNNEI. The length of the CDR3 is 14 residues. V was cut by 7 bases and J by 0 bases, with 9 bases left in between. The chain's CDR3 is CASNGGSNTGELFF. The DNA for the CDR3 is TGTGCCAGCAACGGCGGATCGAACACCGGGGAGCTGTTTTTT. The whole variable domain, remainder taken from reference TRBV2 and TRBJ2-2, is EPEVTQTPSHQVTQMGQEVILRCVPISNHLYFYWYRQILGQKVEFLVSFYNNEISEKSEIFDDQFSVERPDGSNFTLKIRSTKLEDSAMYFCASNGGSNTGELFFGEGSRLTVL.

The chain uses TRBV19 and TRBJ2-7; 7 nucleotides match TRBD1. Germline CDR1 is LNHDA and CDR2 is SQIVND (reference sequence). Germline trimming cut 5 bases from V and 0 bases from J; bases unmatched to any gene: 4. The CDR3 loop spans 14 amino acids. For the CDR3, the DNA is TGTGCCAGTAGTGTGACAGGGACCTCCTACGAGCAGTACTTC. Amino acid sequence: CASSVTGTSYEQYF.

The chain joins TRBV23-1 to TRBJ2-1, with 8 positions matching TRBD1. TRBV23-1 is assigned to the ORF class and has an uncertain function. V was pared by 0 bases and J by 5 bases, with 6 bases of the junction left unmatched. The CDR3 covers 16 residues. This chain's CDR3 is CASSQSRTGTHNEQFF. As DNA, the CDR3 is TGCGCCAGCAGTCAATCGAGGACAGGGACGCACAATGAGCAGTTCTTC.

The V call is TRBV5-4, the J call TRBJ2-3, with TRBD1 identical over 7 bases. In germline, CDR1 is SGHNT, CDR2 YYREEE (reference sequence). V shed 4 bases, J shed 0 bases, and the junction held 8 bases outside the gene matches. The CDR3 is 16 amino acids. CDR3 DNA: TGTGCCAGCAGCACCGACAGGGATACTAGCACAGATACGCAGTATTTT. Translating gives CASSTDRDTSTDTQYF.

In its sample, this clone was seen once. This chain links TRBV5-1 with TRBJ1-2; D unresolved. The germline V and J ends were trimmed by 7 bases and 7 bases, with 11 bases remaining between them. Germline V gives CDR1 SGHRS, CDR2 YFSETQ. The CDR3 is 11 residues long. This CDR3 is CASPSRAGYTF. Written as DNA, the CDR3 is TGCGCCAGCCCCTCGCGAGCTGGCTACACCTTC. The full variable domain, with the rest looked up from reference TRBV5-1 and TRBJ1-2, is KAGVTQTPRYLIKTRGQQVTLSCSPISGHRSVSWYQQTPGQGLQFLFEYFSETQRNKGNFPGRFSGRQFSNSRSEMNVSTLELGDSALYLCASPSRAGYTFGSGTRLTVV.